Listed here are 3 T cell receptor beta chains from one sample, sequenced in a study of blood T cell repertoires in COVID-19. Here immunoSEQ multiplex PCR was the method, and the copy in TCRdb shows in-frame clones only, minus some. The sample has about 210,000 clones, over 75% seen once. Sequencing used peripheral blood. Receptor source: a woman aged 40 to 50 with acute or convalescent COVID-19.

The CDR3 DNA reads TGCGCCAGCAGCCAGCAAGGGGACTATGGCTACACCTTC. Its protein is CASSQQGDYGYTF. The gene calls are TRBV5-1 and TRBJ1-2; tentative D call: TRBD1 (5 bases). V lost 4 bases and J 3 bases, leaving 10 bases between the germline ends. CDR1 and CDR2 (germline): SGHRS, YFSETQ. The CDR3 spans 13 residues.

The chain is built from TRBV10-3 and TRBJ2-3; D remains unclear. The CDR3 runs to 13 residues. Germline V gene data show CDR1 as ENHRY and CDR2 as SYGVKD. Trimming shortened V by 4 bases and J by 3 bases, and 8 bases separated the two germline ends. This CDR3 is CAISGQATDTQYF. The CDR3 bases are TGTGCCATCAGTGGGCAGGCGACAGATACGCAGTATTTT.

The chain couples TRBV12-3 or TRBV12-4 to TRBJ1-2, with D perhaps matching TRBD1 (5 bases). The ends were cut back, 4 bases at V and 2 bases at J, with 8 bases in the middle. The CDR3 covers 13 residues. The CDR3: CASSSGLNYGYTF. For the CDR3, the DNA is TGTGCCAGCAGTTCGGGACTGAACTATGGCTACACCTTC.